The sequence of this TCR beta chain was determined in a study of CXCR3-negative and CXCR3-positive naive CD8 T cells (dated by TCRdb to the late 2010s). Regarding the complete study: About 150 million TRB reads were obtained in total, roughly 1.5 +/- 0.3 million reads per library. Diversity and physicochemical repertoire analyses were performed on 11 donors pooled from two independent experiments. The TRBV-TRBJ cluster analysis covered naive subsets from 5 donors and memory cells from 3 donors. General findings and caveats noted by the study authors: Surface CD5, linked to self-reactivity in mice, was comparable between naive subsets; TCR interaction strength was therefore also inferred from TRB CDR3 physicochemical properties. TRBV-TRBJ usage was similar between naive CXCR3-negative and CXCR3-positive cells from the same donor, while memory cells showed distinct patterns. TRB CDR3s from CXCR3-positive naive cells showed higher hydrophobicity (lower Kidera factor 4), lower energy, and higher strength and volume indices than CXCR3-negative naive cells. Freshly isolated PBMCs were used for most assays because CXCR3 expression partially decreased after cryopreservation. Comparably high repertoire diversity was found in both naive subsets, whereas much lower repertoire diversity was found in memory CD8+ T cells.

Its CDR3 holds 13 amino acids, cysteine through phenylalanine. DNA is not on record. Concerning this clonotype itself: The antigen this receptor binds is unknown.

Sequencer: NextSeq 550. The Human TCR Profiling Kit (MiLaboratory) was used to prepare UMI-labeled 5' RACE TRB cDNA libraries. cDNA synthesis used the entire amount of extracted RNA, and PCR amplification then used the entire amount of cDNA produced. Libraries were prepared in parallel using an identical number of PCR cycles. The paper's data handling went like this. With a minimum of two reads required per UMI, MIGEC and MiXCR pulled out about 50,000 +/- 10,000 unique UMI-labeled TRB cDNA molecules from each library. Each library averaged around 40,000 +/- 10,000 functional in-frame TRB CDR3 nucleotide clonotypes without stop codons. Diversity metrics, including normalized Shannon-Wiener and Chao1, were computed in VDJtools after downsampling to 5000 UMI-labeled TRB molecules per sample. VDJtools was used to calculate clonotype-size-weighted physicochemical properties of the central five CDR3 residues, namely interaction energy, strength, volume and Kidera factor 4. The reads went through TCRdb reprocessing, and each CDR3 protein sequence gets one entry with no DNA. The authors' filters were not applied to this entry. The sample's records list 100,000 to 150,000 distinct CDR3 sequences. Clones ranked in the top ten supply roughly 0.3% of the sample.

For each CD8+ T cell subset, flow sorting was done in triplicate, and a few hundred thousand cells per subset went directly into RLT lysis buffer. Naive CD8+ T cells were defined stringently as CD45RO-CCR7+CD27+CD95- to exclude memory contaminants. Peripheral blood mononuclear cells were isolated from buffy coats by standard density gradient centrifugation. A FACSAria III was used to flow-sort naive CXCR3-negative and CXCR3-positive CD8+ T cells. Total RNA was extracted from sorted cells using an RNeasy Mini Kit. The chain is encoded by TRBV12-3 or TRBV12-4 joined to TRBJ2-3. The receptor comes from a human donor in good health. Some clones in this sample may be carry-over from other donors' samples. Sequenced input: naive CXCR3- CD8+ T cells from blood. What this sample's cell subset or site label stands for: CD45RO-CCR7+CD27+CD95- naive CD8+ T cells lacking CXCR3 (TNR3-). The CDR3 protein sequence reads: CASSLVDTDTQYF.